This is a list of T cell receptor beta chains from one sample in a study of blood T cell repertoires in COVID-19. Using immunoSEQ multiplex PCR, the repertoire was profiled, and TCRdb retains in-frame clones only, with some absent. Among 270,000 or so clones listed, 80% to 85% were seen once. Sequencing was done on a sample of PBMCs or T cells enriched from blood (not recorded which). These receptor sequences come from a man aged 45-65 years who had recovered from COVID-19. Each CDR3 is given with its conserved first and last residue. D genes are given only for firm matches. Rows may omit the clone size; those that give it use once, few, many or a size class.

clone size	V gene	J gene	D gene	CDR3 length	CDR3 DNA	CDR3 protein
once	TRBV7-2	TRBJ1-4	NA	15	TGTGCCAGCAGCCTCACAGGGACAACTAATGAAAAACTGTTTTTT	CASSLTGTTNEKLFF
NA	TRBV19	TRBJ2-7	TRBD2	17	TGTGCCAGTAGTATGGGGACCGGGACTAGCGGGTTCTACGAGCAGTACTTC	CASSMGTGTSGFYEQYF
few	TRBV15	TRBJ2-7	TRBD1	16	TGTGCCACCAGCAGAGGGGGCGACAGGGGCTCCTACGAGCAGTACTTC	CATSRGGDRGSYEQYF
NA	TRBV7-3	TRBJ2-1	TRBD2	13	TGTGCCAGCACCACCTCCGGGGGGATGGAGCAGTTCTTC	CASTTSGGMEQFF
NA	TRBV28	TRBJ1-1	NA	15	TGTGCCAGCAGACCCTGGGGAGGAGGGGACACTGAAGCTTTCTTT	CASRPWGGGDTEAFF
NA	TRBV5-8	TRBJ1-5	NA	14	TGTGCCAGCAGCTTGGCGGTCCGAGATCAGCCCCAGCATTTT	CASSLAVRDQPQHF
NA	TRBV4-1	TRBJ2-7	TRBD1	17	TGCGCCAGCAGCCAAGCTTCAGGGGGCGCCGGAGGATCGGCGCAGTACTTC	CASSQASGGAGGSAQYF
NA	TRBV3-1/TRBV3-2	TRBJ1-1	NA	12	TGTGCCAGCAGCAAAACAGGGAGTGAAGCTTTCTTT	CASSKTGSEAFF
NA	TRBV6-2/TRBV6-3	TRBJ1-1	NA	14	TGTGCCAGCAGTTACAGTGGAGGGAACACTGAAGCTTTCTTT	CASSYSGGNTEAFF
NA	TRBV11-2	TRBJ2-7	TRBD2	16	TGTGCCAGCAGCCTTGGGACTAGCGGGGCTTCCTACGAGCAGTACTTC	CASSLGTSGASYEQYF
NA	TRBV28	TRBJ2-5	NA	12	TGTGCCAGCAGTTTGGGCACCTGGGCCCAGTACTTC	CASSLGTWAQYF
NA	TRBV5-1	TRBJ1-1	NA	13	TGCGCCAGCAGAATGGGACAGAACACTGAAGCTTTCTTT	CASRMGQNTEAFF
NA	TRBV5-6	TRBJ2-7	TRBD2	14	TGTGCCAGCAGCTTGGGACAGCCCGGGGGGGAGCAGTACTTC	CASSLGQPGGEQYF
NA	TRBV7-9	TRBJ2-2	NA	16	TGTGCCAGCAGCTTCGCCCGGAGCGCGAACACCGGGGAGCTGTTTTTT	CASSFARSANTGELFF
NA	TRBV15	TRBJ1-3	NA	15	TGTGCCACCAGCACTGTCCAAGGGGTTGGAAACACCATATATTTT	CATSTVQGVGNTIYF
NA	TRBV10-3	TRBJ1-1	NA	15	TGTGCCATCAGTCCGGGGGATCCCAGGAACACTGAAGCTTTCTTT	CAISPGDPRNTEAFF
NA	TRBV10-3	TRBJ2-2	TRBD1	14	TGTGCCATCACAGACAGGGGAGACACCGGGGAGCTGTTTTTT	CAITDRGDTGELFF
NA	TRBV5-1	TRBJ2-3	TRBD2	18	TGCGCCAGCAGCCCGGGACTAGCGGGGGGGCCTAGGACAGATACGCAGTATTTT	CASSPGLAGGPRTDTQYF
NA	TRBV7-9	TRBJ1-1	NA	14	TGTGCCAGCAGCTTGTCCCTAGGGAACACTGAAGCTTTCTTT	CASSLSLGNTEAFF
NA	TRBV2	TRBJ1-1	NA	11	TGTGCCAAAGGAACAGGGTTGGCAGCTTTCTTT	CAKGTGLAAFF
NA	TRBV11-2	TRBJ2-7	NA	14	TGTGCCAGCAGCCCCGGGGGTCGCTCCTACGAGCAGTACTTC	CASSPGGRSYEQYF
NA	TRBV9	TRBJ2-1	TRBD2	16	TGTGCCAGCAGCGGATCTAGCGGGAGCTCCTACAATGAGCAGTTCTTC	CASSGSSGSSYNEQFF
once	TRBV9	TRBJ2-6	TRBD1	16	TGTGCCAGCAGTGCCGGACAGGGCTCTGGGGCCAACGTCCTGACTTTC	CASSAGQGSGANVLTF
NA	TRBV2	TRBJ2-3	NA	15	TGTGCCAGCAGTGAGAGACAGCCTAGCACAGATACGCAGTATTTT	CASSERQPSTDTQYF
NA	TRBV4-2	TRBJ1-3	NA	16	TGTGCCAGCAGCCAGGTGGGAGGGAGGCGTGGAAACACCATATATTTT	CASSQVGGRRGNTIYF
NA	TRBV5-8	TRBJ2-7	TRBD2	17	TGTGCCAGCAGCTTCTCTGTAGCGGGAGCTTTTTCCTACGAGCAGTACTTC	CASSFSVAGAFSYEQYF
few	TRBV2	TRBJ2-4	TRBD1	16	TGTGCCAGTTGGACAGGTGAATTTCTAGCCAAAAACATTCAGTACTTC	CASWTGEFLAKNIQYF
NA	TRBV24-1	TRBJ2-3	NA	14	TGTGCCACCAGTGATTTCCGCGGCACAGATACGCAGTATTTT	CATSDFRGTDTQYF
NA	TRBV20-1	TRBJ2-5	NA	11	TGCAGTGCTAGACGGTCCGAGACCCAGTACTTC	CSARRSETQYF
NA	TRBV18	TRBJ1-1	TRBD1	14	TGTGCCAGCTCACCACAGGGGGCAAATACTGAAGCTTTCTTT	CASSPQGANTEAFF
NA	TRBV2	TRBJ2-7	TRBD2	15	TGTGCCAGCAGTGGACCACTAGCGGGAGTTTCCGAGCAGTACTTC	CASSGPLAGVSEQYF
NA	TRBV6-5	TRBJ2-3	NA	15	TGTGCCAGCAGTTCAAACAGGTCGGGTTCAGATACGCAGTATTTT	CASSSNRSGSDTQYF
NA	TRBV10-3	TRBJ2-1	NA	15	TGTGCCATCCAGGGTGACCCTAGGAACCACAATGAGCAGTTCTTC	CAIQGDPRNHNEQFF
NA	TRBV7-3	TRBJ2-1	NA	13	TGTGCCAGCAGCTCCTCGAGGGCCTATGAGCAGTTCTTC	CASSSSRAYEQFF